The 15 T cell receptor beta chains presented below share a single source sample, sequenced in a study of T-cell memory formation after mild COVID-19. MiXCR, run by TCRdb on the 5' RACE reads, gives a single entry per CDR3 protein. The table has hundreds of thousands of distinct CDR3 sequences, around 19% seen once. Sequencing input: PBMCs or a T cell subset sorted from them (not recorded which). Receptors were obtained from an adult woman who had mild COVID-19 (a few samples of this study predate the infection). Cell type and time point are not known.

This clonotype was seen a handful of times. The J gene is TRBJ2-3, the V gene TRBV7-9; no clear D. Trimming took 5 bases from V and 6 from J, leaving 21 bases between them. The CDR3 totals 16 residues. The V gene's germline CDR1 is SEHNR and CDR2 FQNEAQ (reference sequence). The CDR3 nucleotides are TGTGCCAGCAGCGGACGTGTAGGACGTCTTGTCGATACGCAGTATTTT. As protein: CASSGRVGRLVDTQYF.

The J gene is TRBJ1-1, the V gene TRBV27; 8 bases match TRBD1. The germline V gene has CDR1 MNHEY and CDR2 SMNVEV (reference sequence). This CDR3 is built from 13 residues. The junction had 2 bases not matched to a gene; V was cut back by 7 bases and J by 1 base. CDR3 protein: CASTGQANTEAFF. In nucleotides, the CDR3 is TGTGCCAGCACGGGACAGGCGAACACTGAAGCTTTCTTT.

The chain combines TRBV7-9 with TRBJ2-7; 8 positions match TRBD1. Losses at the gene ends were 7 bases for V and 5 bases for J; bases not matched to a gene: 4. CDR3 size: 12 residues. In germline, CDR1 is SEHNR, CDR2 FQNEAQ (reference sequence). CDR3 sequence (DNA): TGTGCCAGCACCCCGGACAGGGACGAGCAGTACTTC. This codes for CASTPDRDEQYF.

The J gene is TRBJ2-7, the V gene TRBV6-2 or TRBV6-3; D perhaps matches TRBD2 (6 bases). Germline-derived CDR1 and CDR2 are MNHEY and SVGEGT. CDR3 length: 12 residues. V gave up 6 bases and J gave up 3 bases, with 9 bases separating them. CDR3 loop: CASRRGLYEQYF. CDR3 DNA sequence: TGTGCCAGCAGGCGGGGACTCTACGAGCAGTACTTC.

The chain employs TRBV27 and TRBJ1-5; possibly TRBD1 for D (6 bases). V lost 3 bases and J lost 8, with 8 bases in between. The CDR3 length is 12 residues. CDR1 is MNHEY, CDR2 SMNVEV, per germline (reference sequence). CDR3 loop: CASSFPGEPQHF. The CDR3 DNA reads as TGTGCCAGCAGTTTCCCAGGGGAGCCCCAGCATTTT.

V and J are TRBV5-1 and TRBJ1-1; no clear D gene. Between the trimmed V and J ends, which lost 0 bases and 5 bases, there was a span of 17 bases. Germline CDR1 and CDR2: SGHRS and YFSETQ. The CDR3 covers 16 residues. The CDR3 spells CASSLASMGLETEAFF. CDR3 in DNA: TGCGCCAGCAGCTTGGCTTCGATGGGGTTGGAGACTGAAGCTTTCTTT.

The chain recombines TRBV27 with TRBJ2-7, with D perhaps TRBD2 (6 bases). Trimming left V 2 bases short and J 5 bases short, with 13 bases between. The CDR3 length is 14 residues. The germline V gene has CDR1 MNHEY and CDR2 SMNVEV (reference sequence). The CDR3 DNA follows: TGTGCCAGCAGTTTAAGACTAGTCTACGACGAGCAGTACTTC. This sequence encodes CASSLRLVYDEQYF.

This clonotype was counted only a few times. The genes are TRBV24-1 and TRBJ1-1, with no clear D. The ends were cut back, 5 bases at V and 5 bases at J, with 11 bases in the middle. Germline values: CDR1 KGHDR, CDR2 SFDVKD. The CDR3 extends over 13 amino acids. The chain's CDR3 is CATSASGKTEAFF. The CDR3 DNA is TGTGCCACCAGTGCCTCGGGCAAAACTGAAGCTTTCTTT.

The chain has TRBV24-1 and TRBJ2-2; no definite D call. Trimming left V 10 bases short and J 5 bases short, with 7 bases between. The germline gives CDR1 KGHDR, CDR2 SFDVKD. The length of the CDR3 is 11 residues. The CDR3 loop reads CATNKTGELFF. The CDR3, as DNA: TGTGCCACTAACAAGACCGGGGAGCTGTTTTTT.

This clonotype showed up just a few times. The V gene is TRBV9, the J gene TRBJ2-3; 9 bases align to TRBD2. This CDR3 is built from 18 residues. The V and J ends lost 1 base and 5 bases, in that order; junction bases with no gene match: 14. Looked up from germline, CDR1 is SGDLS and CDR2 is YYNGEE. As DNA, the CDR3 is TGTGCCAGCAGCGTATCGATCGGGGTAGCGGGAGTTGGAGATACGCAGTATTTT. It is translated as CASSVSIGVAGVGDTQYF.

The genes are TRBV5-1 and TRBJ2-1; 13 bases fit TRBD2. The CDR3 sequence is 16 residues long. J was trimmed by 7 bases and V by 3 bases; bases with no gene match: 7. Germline V gene sequence: CDR1 SGHRS, CDR2 YFSETQ. CDR3 loop: CASSSETSGRLNEQFF. CDR3 sequence (DNA): TGCGCCAGCAGCTCCGAGACTAGCGGGAGGCTAAATGAGCAGTTCTTC.

This clonotype came up many times. CDR3 bases: TGTGCCAGCAGCCCGGGGGCCACAGATACGCAGTATTTT. It translates to CASSPGATDTQYF. The chain joins TRBV7-3 to TRBJ2-3; D possibly matches TRBD1 or TRBD2 (6 bases each). The CDR3 length is 13 residues. V was trimmed by 5 bases and J by 2 bases, leaving 8 bases between them. The germline V gene has CDR1 SGHTA and CDR2 FQGTGA.

This clonotype was counted between two and nine times. This rearrangement joins TRBV29-1 to TRBJ2-5, with 13 bases that match TRBD2. The J segment lost 5 bases and the V segment lost 5 bases, leaving 14 bases of the junction unmatched. The CDR3 contains 17 residues. CDR1 is SQVTM, CDR2 ANQGSEA, per germline. The CDR3 reads CSVPPPGLAGTLETQYF. CDR3 coding DNA: TGCAGCGTTCCCCCCCCGGGACTAGCGGGAACGTTGGAGACCCAGTACTTC.

The chain has TRBV7-6 and TRBJ2-1; possibly TRBD1 for D (5 bases). Trimming shortened V by 5 bases and J by 4 bases, and 12 bases separated the two germline ends. The CDR3 length is 14 residues. Germline V gives CDR1 SGHVS, CDR2 FNYEAQ. The CDR3, as DNA: TGTGCCAGCAGCCGAGTCCAGGGATACAATGAGCAGTTCTTC. Its translation: CASSRVQGYNEQFF.

The chain employs TRBV29-1 and TRBJ2-2; D not certain. The CDR3 is made up of 11 amino acids. Germline CDR1 and CDR2: SQVTM and ANQGSEA. The ends were cut back, 4 bases at V and 5 bases at J, with 5 bases in the middle. CDR3 sequence (DNA): TGCAGCGTTGTTAGAACCGGGGAGCTGTTTTTT. Protein sequence: CSVVRTGELFF.